This T cell receptor beta chain originates from a study of cytomegalovirus exposure and HLA in healthy donors. Whole-study findings and limits: It was reportedly the case that the classifier diagnosed cytomegalovirus status with high specificity and sensitivity.

The length of the CDR3 is 16 residues. CDR1 LNHDA and CDR2 SQIVND come from the germline V gene (reference sequence). V was clipped by 1 base and J by 4 bases, with 14 bases between them. In regard to this clone: Its antigen is currently unknown.

Primers: 60 Vbeta forward and 13 Jbeta reverse. The protocol was immunoSEQ multiplex PCR, while the TCRdb copy is restricted to in-frame clones and leaves out a portion. Of around 90,000 clones in the sample, roughly three quarters were seen once. The chain employs TRBV19 and TRBJ1-5; D is undetermined. Sequenced input: PBMCs. This sequence was found in a man under 40 in good health and CMV-seronegative. CDR3 in amino acids: CASSIAPGGPNQPQHF. The DNA of the CDR3 is TGTGCCAGTAGTATAGCCCCGGGAGGGCCTAATCAGCCCCAGCATTTT.